Listed below are T cell receptor beta chains from one sample, sequenced in a study of early T cells in non-severe SARS-CoV-2 infection. TCRdb called the 5' RACE reads again in MiXCR, with one record for every CDR3 protein. The data contain about 39,000 distinct CDR3 sequences, around 7% of them singletons. Sequenced: whole blood. The source is an adult who was a healthcare worker with PCR-confirmed SARS-CoV-2 infection or an uninfected control (not recorded which). Each CDR3 is given with its conserved first and last residue. D genes are given only for firm matches. The size of a clone is reported for some rows only, either as once, few or many, or as a class for expanded clones.

>many|TRBJ2-5|.|TRBV7-9
CASSPGLSQETQYF
TGTGCCAGCAGTCCAGGTCTGTCACAAGAGACCCAGTACTTC
>.|TRBJ2-3|.|TRBV7-9
CASSPPDNPTDTQYF
TGTGCCAGCAGCCCTCCGGACAATCCCACAGATACGCAGTATTTT
>many|TRBJ1-1|.|TRBV7-3
CASSSLGGGADTEAFF
TGTGCCAGCAGCTCCCTTGGGGGGGGCGCGGACACTGAAGCTTTCTTT
>many|TRBJ1-5|TRBD1|TRBV10-3
CAIGAGTGVQPQHF
TGTGCCATCGGCGCCGGGACAGGCGTTCAGCCCCAGCATTTT
>few|TRBJ1-2|TRBD1|TRBV7-9
CASSPDRGLGGYTF
TGTGCCAGCAGCCCGGACAGGGGGCTAGGGGGCTACACCTTC
>few|TRBJ2-7|.|TRBV6-2/TRBV6-3
CASSLDSGGSYEQYF
TGTGCCAGCAGCCTGGACAGTGGGGGCTCCTACGAGCAGTACTTC
>many|TRBJ1-1|.|TRBV2
CASSERGPIGSFF
TGTGCCAGCAGTGAACGTGGACCGATCGGGTCTTTCTTT
>.|TRBJ2-3|TRBD1|TRBV29-1
CSVSTGGGTDTQYF
TGCAGCGTATCGACAGGGGGCGGCACAGATACGCAGTATTTT
>.|TRBJ1-2|.|TRBV27
CASSLRGLGGYTF
TGTGCCAGCAGTTTACGGGGGCTAGGAGGCTACACCTTC
>many|TRBJ2-3|.|TRBV30
CAWRTGSTDTQYF
TGTGCCTGGAGGACAGGAAGCACAGATACGCAGTATTTT
>few|TRBJ1-3|.|TRBV6-5
CASSSTGSGNTIYF
TGTGCCAGCAGTTCGACAGGCTCTGGAAACACCATATATTTT
>.|TRBJ2-2|.|TRBV6-5
CASSWGTPHTGELFF
TGTGCCAGCAGTTGGGGGACTCCTCACACCGGGGAGCTGTTTTTT
>few|TRBJ2-2|TRBD1|TRBV7-9
CASSLPRTGGHTGELFF
TGTGCCAGCAGCTTACCCCGGACAGGGGGTCACACCGGGGAGCTGTTTTTT
>.|TRBJ2-3|TRBD2|TRBV7-2
CASSLRTSATDTQYF
TGTGCCAGCAGCTTACGGACTAGCGCAACAGATACGCAGTATTTT
>many|TRBJ1-2|.|TRBV30
CAWSVMGSTYYGYTF
TGTGCCTGGAGCGTGATGGGCAGCACCTACTATGGCTACACCTTC
>medium-sized|TRBJ1-2|.|TRBV6-2/TRBV6-3
CASSQLGDHYGYTF
TGTGCCAGCAGCCAGCTGGGGGATCACTATGGCTACACCTTC
>many|TRBJ1-6|.|TRBV5-6
CASSLMSSPLHF
TGTGCCAGCAGCTTGATGAGTTCACCCCTCCACTTT
>many|TRBJ1-1|TRBD1|TRBV12-3/TRBV12-4
CASSPHRGREAFF
TGTGCCAGCAGTCCTCACAGGGGCCGTGAAGCTTTCTTT
>few|TRBJ2-7|.|TRBV11-2
CASSFTFPSYEQYF
TGTGCCAGCAGCTTTACGTTTCCCTCCTACGAGCAGTACTTC
>many|TRBJ1-1|.|TRBV6-2/TRBV6-3
CAGGTGYEAFF
TGTGCCGGGGGCACAGGGTATGAAGCTTTCTTT
>few|TRBJ1-4|TRBD1|TRBV2
CASRQGTANEKLFF
TGTGCCAGTAGACAGGGCACCGCCAATGAAAAACTGTTTTTT
>.|TRBJ2-7|.|TRBV18
CASSPPSKSYEQYF
TGTGCCAGCTCACCACCGTCCAAGTCCTACGAGCAGTACTTC
>.|TRBJ2-1|TRBD2|TRBV27
CASRQPGLDMNEQFF
TGTGCCAGCAGGCAACCGGGACTAGATATGAATGAGCAGTTCTTC
>many|TRBJ2-5|.|TRBV11-2
CASSWTQYQETQYF
TGTGCCAGCAGCTGGACACAGTACCAAGAGACCCAGTACTTC
>.|TRBJ1-2|.|TRBV6-1
CASRGTFNYGYTF
TGTGCCAGCAGGGGAACATTCAACTATGGCTACACCTTC
>.|TRBJ1-6|.|TRBV12-3/TRBV12-4
CASSFYSDNSPLHF
TGTGCCAGCAGTTTTTACAGTGATAATTCACCCCTCCACTTT
>many|TRBJ2-5|.|TRBV5-5
CASSLSAVYQETQYF
TGTGCCAGCAGCTTGTCGGCGGTGTACCAAGAGACCCAGTACTTC
>.|TRBJ1-2|.|TRBV4-3
CASSQEISRGNHGYTF
TGCGCCAGCAGCCAAGAGATTTCTCGGGGGAACCATGGCTACACCTTC
>few|TRBJ1-6|.|TRBV29-1
CSASTDYNSPLHF
TGCAGCGCTTCGACTGATTATAATTCACCCCTCCACTTT
>many|TRBJ1-3|TRBD1|TRBV5-1
CASSLIPRDSDSGNTIYF
TGCGCCAGCAGCTTAATCCCCCGGGACAGCGACTCTGGAAACACCATATATTTT
>many|TRBJ1-1|TRBD1|TRBV3-1
CASSRGQSNTEAFF
TGTGCCAGCAGCCGGGGACAGTCAAACACTGAAGCTTTCTTT
>.|TRBJ1-2|.|TRBV7-9
CASSFLSRGYGYTF
TGTGCCAGCAGCTTTCTGTCCAGGGGCTATGGCTACACCTTC
>many|TRBJ2-3|TRBD2|TRBV7-9
CASSTPGTSGATGYF
TGTGCCAGCAGCACTCCCGGGACTAGCGGGGCCACGGGGTATTTT
>few|TRBJ1-2|TRBD1|TRBV18
CASSPGQGNYGYTF
TGTGCCAGCTCCCCCGGACAGGGGAACTATGGCTACACCTTC
>many|TRBJ2-3|TRBD2|TRBV28
CASSGGGWTDTQYF
TGTGCCAGCAGTGGGGGGGGGTGGACAGATACGCAGTATTTT
>.|TRBJ2-7|.|TRBV5-1
CASSLTASDEQYF
TGCGCCAGCAGCTTGACAGCATCCGACGAGCAGTACTTC
>.|TRBJ2-2|.|TRBV2
CASRETFANTGELFF
TGTGCCAGCAGAGAGACATTTGCGAACACCGGGGAGCTGTTTTTT
>.|TRBJ2-3|.|TRBV2
CASSPERVSFTDTQYF
TGTGCCAGCAGCCCCGAGCGGGTGTCTTTCACAGATACGCAGTATTTT
>.|TRBJ1-2|.|TRBV19
CASTTDLYGYTF
TGTGCCAGTACTACAGATCTCTATGGCTACACCTTC
>many|TRBJ2-1|.|TRBV2
CASSVAGAAYNEQFF
TGTGCCAGCAGTGTGGCGGGGGCCGCCTACAATGAGCAGTTCTTC
>.|TRBJ2-7|.|TRBV11-2
CASSLGDYEQYF
TGTGCCAGCAGCTTGGGGGACTACGAGCAGTACTTC
>few|TRBJ2-3|.|TRBV6-5
CASSLGEPSTDTQYF
TGTGCCAGCAGCTTAGGTGAGCCTAGCACAGATACGCAGTATTTT
>few|TRBJ1-5|.|TRBV20-1
CSALPGVGNQPQHF
TGCAGTGCTCTCCCGGGAGTCGGCAATCAGCCCCAGCATTTT
>few|TRBJ1-4|.|TRBV4-3
CASSQDQGTNEKLFF
TGCGCCAGCAGCCAAGATCAGGGAACTAATGAAAAACTGTTTTTT
>few|TRBJ2-3|TRBD2|TRBV20-1
CSAQGGGVTDTQYF
TGCAGTGCCCAGGGCGGGGGGGTTACAGATACGCAGTATTTT